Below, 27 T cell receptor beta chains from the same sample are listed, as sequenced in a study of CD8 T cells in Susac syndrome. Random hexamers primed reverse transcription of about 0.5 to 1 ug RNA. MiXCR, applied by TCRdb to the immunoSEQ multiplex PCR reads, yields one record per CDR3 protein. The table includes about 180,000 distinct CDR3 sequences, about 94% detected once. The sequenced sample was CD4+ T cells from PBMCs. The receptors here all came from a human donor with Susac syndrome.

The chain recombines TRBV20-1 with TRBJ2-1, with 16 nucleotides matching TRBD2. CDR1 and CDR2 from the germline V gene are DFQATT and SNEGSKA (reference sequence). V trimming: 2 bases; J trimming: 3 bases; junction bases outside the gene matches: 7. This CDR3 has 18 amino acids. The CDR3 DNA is TGCAGTGCTAGACGTCCGGGGACTAGCGGGAGGGACTACAATGAGCAGTTCTTC. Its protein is CSARRPGTSGRDYNEQFF.

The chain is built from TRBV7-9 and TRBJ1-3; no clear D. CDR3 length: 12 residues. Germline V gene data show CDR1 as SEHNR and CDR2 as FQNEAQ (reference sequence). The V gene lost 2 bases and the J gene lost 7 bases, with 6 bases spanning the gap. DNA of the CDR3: TGTGCCAGCAGCTTATCACGTAACACCATATATTTT. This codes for CASSLSRNTIYF.

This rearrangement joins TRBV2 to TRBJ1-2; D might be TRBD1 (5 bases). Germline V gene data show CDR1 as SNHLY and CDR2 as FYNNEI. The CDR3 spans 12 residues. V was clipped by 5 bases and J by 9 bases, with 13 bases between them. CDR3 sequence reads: CASSPETARYTF. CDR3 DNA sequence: TGTGCCAGCAGTCCCGAGACAGCTCGCTACACCTTC.

The CDR3 here is CATSRGGREQYF. As DNA, the CDR3 is TGTGCCACCTCAAGGGGGGGGCGCGAGCAGTACTTC. The chain recombines TRBV10-3 with TRBJ2-7; maybe TRBD2 (7 bases). From germline, CDR1 is ENHRY and CDR2 SYGVKD. V shed 10 bases and J shed 6 bases, with 16 bases lying between them. The CDR3 extends over 12 amino acids.

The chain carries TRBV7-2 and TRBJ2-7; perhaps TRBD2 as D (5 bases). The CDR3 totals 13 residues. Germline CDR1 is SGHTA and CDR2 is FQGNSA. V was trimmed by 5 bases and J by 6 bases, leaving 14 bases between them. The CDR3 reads CASSPLAGAEQYF. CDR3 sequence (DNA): TGTGCCAGCAGCCCTCTCGCGGGTGCCGAGCAGTACTTC.

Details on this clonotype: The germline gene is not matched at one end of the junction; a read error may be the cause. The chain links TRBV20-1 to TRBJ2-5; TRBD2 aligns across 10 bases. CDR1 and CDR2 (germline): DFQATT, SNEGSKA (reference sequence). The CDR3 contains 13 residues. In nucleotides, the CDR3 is TGCAGGGCTAGCGGGGGCTCTCAAGAGACCCAGTACTTC. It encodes CRASGGSQETQYF.

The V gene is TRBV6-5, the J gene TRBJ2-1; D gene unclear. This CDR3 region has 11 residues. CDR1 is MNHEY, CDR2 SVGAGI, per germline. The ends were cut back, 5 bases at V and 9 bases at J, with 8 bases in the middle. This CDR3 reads CASSQDGEQFF. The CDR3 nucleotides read TGTGCCAGCAGTCAGGACGGTGAGCAGTTCTTC.

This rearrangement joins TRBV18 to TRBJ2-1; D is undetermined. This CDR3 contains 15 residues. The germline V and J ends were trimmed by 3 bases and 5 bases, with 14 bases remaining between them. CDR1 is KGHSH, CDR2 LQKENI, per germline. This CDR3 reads CASSPKGGPDNEQFF. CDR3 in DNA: TGTGCCAGCTCACCGAAAGGCGGCCCCGACAATGAGCAGTTCTTC.

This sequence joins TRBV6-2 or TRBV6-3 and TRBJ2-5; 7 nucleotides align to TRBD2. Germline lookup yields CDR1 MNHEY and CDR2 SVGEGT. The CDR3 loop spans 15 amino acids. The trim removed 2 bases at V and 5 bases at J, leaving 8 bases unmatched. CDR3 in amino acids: CASSYSAGAKETQYF. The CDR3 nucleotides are TGTGCCAGCAGTTACAGTGCGGGAGCAAAGGAGACCCAGTACTTC.

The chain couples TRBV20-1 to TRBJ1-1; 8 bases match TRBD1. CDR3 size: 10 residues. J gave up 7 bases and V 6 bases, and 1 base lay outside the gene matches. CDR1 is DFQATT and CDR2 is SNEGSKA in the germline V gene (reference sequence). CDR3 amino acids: CSAQGDEAFF. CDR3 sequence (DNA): TGCAGTGCACAGGGGGATGAAGCTTTCTTT.

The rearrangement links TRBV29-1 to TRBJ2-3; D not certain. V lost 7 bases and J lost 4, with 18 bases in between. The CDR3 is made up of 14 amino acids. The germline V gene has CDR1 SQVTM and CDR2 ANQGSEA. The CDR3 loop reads CSARPLLRADTQYF. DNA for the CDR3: TGCAGCGCCCGCCCTCTCCTTAGGGCAGATACGCAGTATTTT.

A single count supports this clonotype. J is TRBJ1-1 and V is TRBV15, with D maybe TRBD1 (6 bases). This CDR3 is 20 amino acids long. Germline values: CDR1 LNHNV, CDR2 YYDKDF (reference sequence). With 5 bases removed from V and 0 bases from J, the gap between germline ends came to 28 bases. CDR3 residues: CATSPLLQGVGAGVNTEAFF. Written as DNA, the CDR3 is TGTGCCACCAGCCCGCTTCTACAGGGTGTGGGCGCTGGCGTGAACACTGAAGCTTTCTTT.

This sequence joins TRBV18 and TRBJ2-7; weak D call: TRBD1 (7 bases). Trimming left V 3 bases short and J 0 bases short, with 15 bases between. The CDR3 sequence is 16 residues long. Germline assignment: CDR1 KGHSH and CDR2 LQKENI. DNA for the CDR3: TGTGCCAGCTCACCCCCAGGGGGGTCCAACTCCTACGAGCAGTACTTC. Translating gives CASSPPGGSNSYEQYF.

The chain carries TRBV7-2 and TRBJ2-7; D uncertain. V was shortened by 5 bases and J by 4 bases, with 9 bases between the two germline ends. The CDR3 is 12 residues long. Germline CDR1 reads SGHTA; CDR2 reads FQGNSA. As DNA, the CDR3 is TGTGCCAGCAGCGTAGGGTTTTACGAGCAGTACTTC. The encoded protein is CASSVGFYEQYF.

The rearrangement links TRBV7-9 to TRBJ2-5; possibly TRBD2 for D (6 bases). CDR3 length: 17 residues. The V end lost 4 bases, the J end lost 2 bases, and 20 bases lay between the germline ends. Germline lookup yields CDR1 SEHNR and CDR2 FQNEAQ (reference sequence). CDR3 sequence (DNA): TGTGCCAGCAGCTCTAGCCTTACGGGGGACCTTCAAGAGACCCAGTACTTC. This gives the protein CASSSSLTGDLQETQYF.

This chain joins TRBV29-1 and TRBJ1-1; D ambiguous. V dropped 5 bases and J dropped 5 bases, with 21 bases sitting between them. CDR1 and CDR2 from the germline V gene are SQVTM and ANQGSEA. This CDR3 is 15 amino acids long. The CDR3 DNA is TGCAGCGTTAAGAATAGGTTACCAGTGGGGACTGAAGCTTTCTTT. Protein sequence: CSVKNRLPVGTEAFF.

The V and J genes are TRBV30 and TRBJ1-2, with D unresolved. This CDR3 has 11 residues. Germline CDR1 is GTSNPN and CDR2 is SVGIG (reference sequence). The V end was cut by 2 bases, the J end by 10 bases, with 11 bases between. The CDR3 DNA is TGTGCCTGGAGTCCCAACACGGACTACACCTTC. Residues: CAWSPNTDYTF.

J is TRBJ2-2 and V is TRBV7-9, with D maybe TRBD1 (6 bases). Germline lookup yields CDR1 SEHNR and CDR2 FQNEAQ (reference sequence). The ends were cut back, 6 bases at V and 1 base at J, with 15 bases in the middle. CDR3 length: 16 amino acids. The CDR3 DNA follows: TGTGCCAGCAGAGACCCTCGGGGACAGAACACCGGGGAGCTGTTTTTT. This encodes CASRDPRGQNTGELFF.

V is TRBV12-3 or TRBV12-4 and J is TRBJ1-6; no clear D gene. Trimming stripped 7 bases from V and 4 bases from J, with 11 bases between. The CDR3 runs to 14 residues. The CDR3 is CASTLSGYNSPLHF. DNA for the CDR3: TGTGCCAGCACCCTGTCCGGGTATAATTCACCCCTCCACTTT.

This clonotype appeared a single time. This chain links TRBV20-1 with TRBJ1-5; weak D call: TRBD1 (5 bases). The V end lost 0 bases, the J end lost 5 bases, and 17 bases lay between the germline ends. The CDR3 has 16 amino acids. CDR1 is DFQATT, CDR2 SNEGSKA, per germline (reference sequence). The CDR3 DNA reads TGCAGTGCTAGAGAGGCAGGGAAGGCCCCCGATCAGCCCCAGCATTTT. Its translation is CSAREAGKAPDQPQHF.

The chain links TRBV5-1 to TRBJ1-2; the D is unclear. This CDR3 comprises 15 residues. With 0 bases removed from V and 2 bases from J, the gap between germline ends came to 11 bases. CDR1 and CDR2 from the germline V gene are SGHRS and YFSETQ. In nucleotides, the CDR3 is TGCGCCAGCAGCTTGGAGGGAGAATCGAACTATGGCTACACCTTC. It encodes CASSLEGESNYGYTF.

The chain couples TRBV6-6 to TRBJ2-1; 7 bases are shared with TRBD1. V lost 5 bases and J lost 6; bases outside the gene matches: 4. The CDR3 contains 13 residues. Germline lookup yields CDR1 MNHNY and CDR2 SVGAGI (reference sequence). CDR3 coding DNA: TGTGCCAGCAGTATACAGGGGTCCAATGAGCAGTTCTTC. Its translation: CASSIQGSNEQFF.

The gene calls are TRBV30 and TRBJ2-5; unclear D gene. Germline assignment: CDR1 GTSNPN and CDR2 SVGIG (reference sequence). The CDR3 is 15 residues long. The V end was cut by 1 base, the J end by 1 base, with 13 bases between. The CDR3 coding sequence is TGTGCCTGGAGTGCCCTTCCAGGCGGCCAAGAGACCCAGTACTTC. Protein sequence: CAWSALPGGQETQYF.

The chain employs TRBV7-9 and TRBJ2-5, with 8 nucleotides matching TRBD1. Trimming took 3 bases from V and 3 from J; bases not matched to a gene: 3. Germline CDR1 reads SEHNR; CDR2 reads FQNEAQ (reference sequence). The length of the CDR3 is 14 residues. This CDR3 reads CASSFRGPEETQYF. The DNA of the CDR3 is TGTGCCAGCAGCTTCAGGGGGCCCGAAGAGACCCAGTACTTC.

CDR3 sequence (DNA): TGTGCCAGCAGTTCCAGACGGATGAGCACCGGGGAGCTGTTTTTT. It encodes CASSSRRMSTGELFF. The chain uses TRBV12-3 or TRBV12-4 and TRBJ2-2; D is unclear. The V gene lost 4 bases and the J gene lost 4 bases, with 13 bases spanning the gap. This CDR3 has 15 residues.

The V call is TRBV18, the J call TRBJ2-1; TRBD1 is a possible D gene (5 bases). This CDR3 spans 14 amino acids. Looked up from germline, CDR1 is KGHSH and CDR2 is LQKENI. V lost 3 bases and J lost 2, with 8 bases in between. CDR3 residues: CASSPGPPYNEQFF. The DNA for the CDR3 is TGTGCCAGCTCACCGGGGCCACCCTACAATGAGCAGTTCTTC.

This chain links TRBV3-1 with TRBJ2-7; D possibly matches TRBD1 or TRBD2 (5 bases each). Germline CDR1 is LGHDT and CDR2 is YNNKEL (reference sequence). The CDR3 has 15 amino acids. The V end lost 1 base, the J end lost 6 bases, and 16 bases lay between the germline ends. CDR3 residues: CASSQGWDGPGEQYF. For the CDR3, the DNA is TGTGCCAGCAGCCAAGGATGGGACGGACCGGGCGAGCAGTACTTC.